This entry is about one T cell receptor (beta chain). The target antigen is unknown. Measured with immunoSEQ multiplex PCR; TCRdb has only the in-frame clones, and not every one. The sample has approximately 52,000 clones; approximately 84% are singletons. The sample belongs to a study of OX40 agonist ivuxolimab in advanced cancers. Overall study context: Ivuxolimab, which patients received intravenously every 2 weeks, was dosed at 0.01 to 10 mg/kg. Hepatocellular carcinoma, melanoma, renal cell or head and neck cancer was diagnosed in the dose-escalation patients. Study-level findings and limits: Which antigen the expanded peripheral T cells recognized is unknown.

Deletions cut 0 bases from V and 4 bases from J, with 5 bases between. Germline-derived CDR1 and CDR2 are SGHNT and YYREEE (reference sequence). The CDR3 totals 13 residues. V is TRBV5-4 and J is TRBJ2-1; D is unresolved. The material sequenced was CD4+ or CD8+ T cells sorted from blood, taken in a trial of the OX40 agonist ivuxolimab. This sequence was found in an adult with an advanced solid tumor such as melanoma, head and neck, liver or kidney cancer. In nucleotides, the CDR3 is TGTGCCAGCAGCTTGGGGGGATACAATGAGCAGTTCTTC. It translates to CASSLGGYNEQFF.